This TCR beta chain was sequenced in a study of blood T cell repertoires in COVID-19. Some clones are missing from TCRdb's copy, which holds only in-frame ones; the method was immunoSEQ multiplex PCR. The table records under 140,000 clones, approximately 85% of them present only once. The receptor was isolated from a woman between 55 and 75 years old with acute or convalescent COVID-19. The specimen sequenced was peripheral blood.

CDR3 DNA sequence: TGTGCCAGCAGCCCCCGGATCGGACATCCCGAACCCCTCCACTTT. Translating gives CASSPRIGHPEPLHF. The chain carries TRBV7-2 and TRBJ1-6; weak D call: TRBD1 (5 bases). V was shortened by 5 bases and J by 12 bases, with 20 bases between the two germline ends. This CDR3 has 15 residues. Germline CDR1 and CDR2: SGHTA and FQGNSA.